This T cell receptor beta chain appears in the sequencing data of a study of T-cell reconstitution after alpha-beta-depleted transplantation in children. Construction of the TCRbeta library involved unique molecular identifiers. TCRdb fed the PCR reads into MiXCR, producing one record per CDR3 protein. The repertoire has 210,000 or so distinct CDR3 sequences, 8% to 10% of them found once; the top ten carry over 5.5%. The clonotype was recovered from a human donor who donated a stem cell graft to a child with acute lymphoblastic leukemia. The sample was PBMCs from the stem cell graft donor, taken from the stem cell graft.

In DNA, the CDR3 is TGTGCCAGCAGTATTCAATCTAGCGGGGGGGCCTACGAGCAGTACTTC. It specifies CASSIQSSGGAYEQYF. The rearrangement uses TRBV12-3 or TRBV12-4 and TRBJ2-7; TRBD2 matches 12 bases. Trimming took 5 bases from V and 2 from J; bases not matched to a gene: 7. The CDR3 is 16 amino acids.